This TCR beta chain was captured in a study of T cell clones after liver transplantation (dated by TCRdb to the late 2010s). Concerning the study at large: Samples were obtained from ITN030ST, a randomized trial in which withdrawal of immunosuppression was attempted within 2 years of liver transplantation. The subjects received no induction therapy and were kept on standard immunosuppression until randomization at 12-24 months post-transplant. Blood samples were collected pre-transplant, then pre-randomization ahead of withdrawal, and finally post-randomization once withdrawal had either been completed or failed. Three of the eight recipients were HCV-positive; the others were transplanted for non-autoimmune, non-viral indications. The studied cohort comprised 8 liver transplant recipients, 3 classified as tolerant and 5 as non-tolerant. As an antigen-independent comparator for donor-reactive sequences, third party-reactive TCRbeta sequences were also identified from pre-transplant MLRs. Tolerance was defined as complete withdrawal of immunosuppression for at least one year without a rise in liver enzymes beyond twice the upper limit of normal. Donor-reactive T cell clones were identified by TCRbeta sequencing following a pre-transplant mixed lymphocyte reaction and were subsequently tracked in post-transplant blood. General study outcomes and caveats: Once repertoire turnover was taken into account, donor-reactive detection showed a significant reduction for CD4 in 7 of 8 subjects and for CD8 in 8 of 8. Low numbers of available donor cells limited the measurable donor-reactive repertoire in two subjects. The conclusions were considered preliminary, being limited by small, heterogeneous patient numbers and non-standardized post-transplant time points. The decline in donor-reactive sequences exceeded the decline in third party-reactive sequences, suggesting partial antigen-specific deletion that was unrelated to withdrawal success. Because no allograft tissue specimens were available, donor-reactive T cells may have migrated into the graft instead of being deleted. In most of the 8 subjects, regardless of tolerance or HCV status, circulating donor-reactive CD4 TCRbeta sequences dropped significantly post-transplant.

Unstimulated PBMCs, after thawing, were stained for CD3, CD4 and CD8 and then FACS-sorted into CD3+CD4+ and CD3+CD8+ populations. All 8 studied subjects were randomized to withdrawal of immunosuppression. Genomic DNA was isolated with the Qiagen DNeasy Blood and Tissue Kit. High-throughput TCRbeta CDR3 sequencing of frozen genomic DNA was performed by immunoSEQ, with PCR amplification, mapping, bias correction and internal controls included. In the source study's methods: Productive rearrangements were retained, and unique TCRbeta sequences were defined by the CDR3 nucleotide sequence together with the V and J gene. For classification of a sequence as donor-reactive, at least 5-fold expansion in CFSE-low cells relative to unstimulated pre-transplant cells and a frequency of at least 0.01% were required. Per-subject minimum frequency thresholds, based on the lowest-template unstimulated sample, ensured at least 90% detection power. Jensen-Shannon divergence between the top 1000 TCRbeta sequences post- versus pre-transplant served as the measure of repertoire turnover. Changes in detection of donor-reactive sequences were tested with two-sided Fisher's exact tests. TCRdb holds this immuneACCESS table with in-frame rearrangements only. Some clones are missing; in checked studies, unresolved V genes explain under half, and the rest has no known cause. V, J and clone size reflect that table, while D and trimming were determined from the DNA. Across this sample there are around 70,000 clones, with 80% to 95% seen only once. Approximately 0.96% of the sample goes to the ten largest clones.

For this clone: The clone's antigen remains unknown. Base qualities are not at hand, and no much larger clone is one base apart.

Germline trimming amounts to 6 bases on V and 8 bases on J, with 6 as the count of junction bases outside the gene matches. Sequences SEHNR (CDR1) and FQNEAQ (CDR2) are obtained from the germline V gene (reference sequence). The CDR3, cysteine through phenylalanine, is 12 amino acids long. Only the CDR3 region is kept as DNA, spanning 36 bases read in frame from base 1. Recombination connected TRBV7-9 to TRBJ1-1; TRBD1 fits 7 bases in the junction. The receptor was isolated from a human patient who received a liver transplant. After transplantation, some T cells may belong to the graft donor instead of the recipient. Sequences were derived from CD4+ T cells from blood, sampled about 27 months after liver transplant. The bases are TGTGCCAGCAGTTCTATGGACAGGGAAGCTTTCTTT. It is translated as CASSSMDREAFF.